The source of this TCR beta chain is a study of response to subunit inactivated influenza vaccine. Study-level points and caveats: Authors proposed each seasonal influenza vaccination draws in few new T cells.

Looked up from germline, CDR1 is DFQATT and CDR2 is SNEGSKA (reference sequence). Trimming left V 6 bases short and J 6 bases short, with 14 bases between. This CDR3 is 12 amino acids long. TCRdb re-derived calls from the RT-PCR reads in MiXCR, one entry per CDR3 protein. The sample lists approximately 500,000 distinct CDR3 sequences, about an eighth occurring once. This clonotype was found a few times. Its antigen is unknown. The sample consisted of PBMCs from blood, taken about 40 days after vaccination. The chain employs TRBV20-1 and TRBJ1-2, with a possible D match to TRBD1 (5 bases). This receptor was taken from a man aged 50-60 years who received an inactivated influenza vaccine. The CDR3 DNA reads TGCAGTGCCGGGAGGGGTTTCGATGGCTACACCTTC. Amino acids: CSAGRGFDGYTF.